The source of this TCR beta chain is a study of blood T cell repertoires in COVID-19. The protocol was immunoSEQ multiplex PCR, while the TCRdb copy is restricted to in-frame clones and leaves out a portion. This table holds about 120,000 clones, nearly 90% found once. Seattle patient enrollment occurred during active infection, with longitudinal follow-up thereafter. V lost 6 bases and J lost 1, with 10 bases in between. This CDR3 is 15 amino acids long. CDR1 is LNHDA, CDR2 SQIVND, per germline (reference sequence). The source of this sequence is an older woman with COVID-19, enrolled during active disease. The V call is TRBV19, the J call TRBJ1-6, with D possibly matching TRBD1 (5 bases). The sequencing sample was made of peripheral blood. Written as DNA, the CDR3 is TGTGCCAGTAGCTTTACAGGATCCTATAATTCACCCCTCCACTTT. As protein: CASSFTGSYNSPLHF.